The entry that follows covers one T cell receptor beta chain sequence. Which antigen it targets is not known. Base-call qualities are not available, and no considerably larger clone is one nucleotide away. The sample is drawn from a study of blood T cell repertoires in COVID-19 (dated by TCRdb to about 2020). Describing the broader study: The collaborator samples originated in the United States, Italy and Spain and spanned the acute and convalescent phases of COVID-19. The dataset comprised deeply sampled blood TCRbeta repertoires from subjects exposed to, actively infected with, or recovered from COVID-19. Samples came from the ongoing ImmuneRACE study (first 160 participants) plus 1,254 subjects from 6 global collaborators. The prospective study material was composed of cDNA or gDNA derived from T cells, B-cell-depleted T cells, or PBMCs. The repertoires were released in a freely available public database meant as a resource for research on the immune response to SARS-CoV-2. Where available, HLA class I and class II types were taken from metadata supplied by the sample provider and were not determined by assay-based typing. Sample metadata almost always included a de-identified subject ID, COVID-19 status, age in years and sex.

The collaborating institutions used their own protocols to collect whole blood in K2EDTA tubes. For TCRbeta analysis, collaborator samples were shipped as frozen whole blood, as isolated PBMCs, or as DNA extracted from either sample type. The paper as a whole reports these results and caveats: Clinical and demographic metadata were provided uncurated, with the amount varying by source and participant.

V is trimmed back by 6 bases and J by 5 bases, and the junction contains 10 bases that no gene match accounts for. The CDR3 holds 15 amino acids from the cysteine to the phenylalanine. Here the CDR3 DNA is all that survives: 45 bases in frame from base 1. CDR1 SGHTA and CDR2 FQGNSA are derived from the germline V gene. TCRbeta CDR3 regions were amplified from genomic DNA by means of the immunoSEQ Assay, a bias-controlled multiplex PCR. On the authors' methods: The number of nucleated cells in each sample was estimated by amplification of reference gene primers within the assay. Sequence reads were collapsed and filtered to measure the absolute abundance of every unique TCRbeta CDR3 rearrangement. Productive Simpson clonality was computed per sample as the square root of Simpson's diversity index over productive rearrangements. Entries here come from immuneACCESS through TCRdb and include only in-frame sequences with V and J called. Some clones fail to appear in such tables; in the studies checked, an unresolved V gene covers under half of the shortfall, and the cause of the remainder is unknown. The V and J calls and clone size were taken over from that table, and D and trimming were inferred from the DNA. The sample table holds around 200,000 clones, of which roughly 76% were seen once. Clones ranked in the top ten supply 5.1% of the sample.

What was sequenced was peripheral blood. The receptor was isolated from a human donor in a cohort sampled during active COVID-19. Recombination connected TRBV7-2 to TRBJ2-5, with 9 bases aligning to TRBD1. The sequenced DNA: TGTGCCAGCAGTCAACAGGGGGCAGTTTGGGAGACCCAGTACTTC. Translated, this gives CASSQQGAVWETQYF.